A single sample gave rise to the 24 T cell receptor beta chains below, sequenced in a study of blood T cells in healthy people across ages. Primed by a sample-barcoded 5' primer and a J-beta primer mix, a second PCR proceeded for 7 to 11 cycles. TCRdb ran MiXCR on the 5' RACE reads and lists one entry per CDR3 protein. The repertoire holds 550,000 to 750,000 distinct CDR3 sequences, with 21% as singletons. Sequencing was carried out using blood. These receptors were taken from a man between 65 and 80 years old in good health.

The table lists this clonotype with a few counts. This chain connects TRBV25-1 to TRBJ1-1; maybe TRBD1 (6 bases). Trimming removed 6 bases at V and 2 bases at J, with 10 bases between. The germline gives CDR1 MGHDK, CDR2 SYGVNS. The CDR3 spans 13 residues. The CDR3 coding sequence is TGTGCCAGCAGGATACAGGGCAACACTGAAGCTTTCTTT. It codes for CASRIQGNTEAFF.

The chain employs TRBV3-1 and TRBJ1-4, with D possibly TRBD1 on 6 matching bases. The CDR3 loop spans 14 amino acids. Germline V gene data show CDR1 as LGHDT and CDR2 as YNNKEL (reference sequence). Trimming removed 8 bases from V and 5 bases from J, with 15 bases in between. The CDR3 sequence: CASFRQDANEKLFF. As DNA, the CDR3 is TGTGCCAGCTTTAGACAGGACGCGAATGAAAAACTGTTTTTT.

J is TRBJ1-6 and V is TRBV27; 8 nucleotides match TRBD1. Germline assignment: CDR1 MNHEY and CDR2 SMNVEV (reference sequence). Unmatched junction bases numbered 3, after V lost 3 bases and J lost 8 bases. CDR3 length: 14 residues. CDR3 sequence: CASSLGTGYSPLHF. Here the CDR3 DNA reads TGTGCCAGCAGTTTGGGGACAGGATATTCACCCCTCCACTTT.

This clonotype appeared a few times. The CDR3 ends on some other residue instead of the conserved phenylalanine or tryptophan, so this is likely a read error. The V gene is TRBV5-1, the J gene TRBJ1-4, with D possibly being TRBD1 (5 bases). This CDR3 is 13 amino acids long. Trimming cost V 0 bases and J 10 bases, with 10 bases left between them. The germline gives CDR1 SGHRS, CDR2 YFSETQ. The CDR3 reads CASSLEDTGKLFL. The CDR3 bases are TGCGCCAGCAGCTTGGAGGACACTGGAAAACTGTTTCTT.

The chain is built from TRBV15 and TRBJ2-7; maybe TRBD2 (6 bases). V was shortened by 4 bases and J by 0 bases, with 22 bases between the two germline ends. The V gene's germline CDR1 is LNHNV and CDR2 YYDKDF (reference sequence). The CDR3 spans 18 residues. The CDR3 loop is CATSTDLKGLAASYEQYF. CDR3 coding DNA: TGTGCCACCAGCACAGATCTAAAGGGATTAGCGGCCTCCTACGAGCAGTACTTC.

This rearrangement joins TRBV12-3 or TRBV12-4 to TRBJ1-2, with D hard to call. The V gene lost 4 bases and the J gene lost 3 bases, with 6 bases spanning the gap. The CDR3 loop spans 12 amino acids. The CDR3 DNA sequence: TGTGCCAGCAGTTCCCAACACTATGGCTACACCTTC. It translates to CASSSQHYGYTF.

The V call is TRBV9, the J call TRBJ2-5; D is undetermined. This CDR3 region has 14 residues. Germline V gene sequence: CDR1 SGDLS, CDR2 YYNGEE. V lost 2 bases, J lost 5 bases, and 13 bases lay in between. The CDR3 spells CASSVGQLGETQYF. In DNA, the CDR3 is TGTGCCAGCAGCGTGGGCCAGCTAGGGGAGACCCAGTACTTC.

The J gene is TRBJ2-3, the V gene TRBV12-3 or TRBV12-4; perhaps TRBD1 as D (6 bases). The germline V and J ends were trimmed by 5 bases and 6 bases, with 9 bases remaining between them. The CDR3 runs 12 residues. Here the CDR3 reads CASSVTGDTQYF. The CDR3 nucleotides read TGTGCCAGCAGTGTAACAGGGGATACGCAGTATTTT.

This clonotype appeared a few times. This sequence joins TRBV5-1 and TRBJ2-5; D gene unclear. The DNA end lines up better with TRBJ2-1; the J call may be wrong. Germline CDR1 reads SGHRS; CDR2 reads YFSETQ. The CDR3 has 13 amino acids. The DNA for the CDR3 is TGCGCCAGCAGCTTGGAACAGTTAGTTGAGCAGTTCTTC. Protein: CASSLEQLVEQFF.

Only a few counts were recorded for this clonotype. The DNA of the CDR3 is TGTGCCAGCAGCCCCCCTTGGCAGATCCTAGCCAAAAACATTCAGTACTTC. Translation: CASSPPWQILAKNIQYF. This chain connects TRBV11-2 to TRBJ2-4, with unresolved D. V lost 5 bases and J lost 0, with 17 bases in between. Germline V gives CDR1 SGHAT, CDR2 FQNNGV. The CDR3 length is 17 residues. The whole variable domain, filled in from reference TRBV11-2 and TRBJ2-4, reads EAGVAQSPRYKIIEKRQSVAFWCNPISGHATLYWYQQILGQGPKLLIQFQNNGVVDDSQLPKDRFSAERLKGVDSTLKIQPAKLEDSAVYLCASSPPWQILAKNIQYFGAGTRLSVL.

The genes are TRBV7-3 and TRBJ2-7; 11 positions agree with TRBD2. V trimming: 3 bases; J trimming: 6 bases; junction bases outside the gene matches: 1. This CDR3 is 13 amino acids long. CDR1 and CDR2 from the germline V gene are SGHTA and FQGTGA. The CDR3 loop reads CASSLTSGTEQYF. The CDR3, as DNA: TGTGCCAGCAGCTTGACTAGCGGGACCGAGCAGTACTTC.

V is TRBV12-3 or TRBV12-4 and J is TRBJ2-6; D call uncertain. This CDR3 has 15 amino acids. The V gene lost 3 bases and the J gene lost 2 bases, with 8 bases spanning the gap. The CDR3 spells CASSFFPAGANVLTF. In nucleotides, the CDR3 is TGTGCCAGCAGTTTTTTTCCAGCTGGGGCCAACGTCCTGACTTTC.

The chain is built from TRBV6-5 and TRBJ1-1, with D unresolved. This CDR3 has 16 amino acids. V was pared by 6 bases and J by 0 bases, with 17 bases between. Germline assignment: CDR1 MNHEY and CDR2 SVGAGI. The chain's CDR3 is CASSHSIRQMNTEAFF. In nucleotides, the CDR3 is TGTGCCAGCAGCCACTCGATACGTCAGATGAACACTGAAGCTTTCTTT.

The sample holds many counts of this clonotype. V is TRBV28 and J is TRBJ1-1, with TRBD1 identical over 7 bases. The germline gives CDR1 MDHEN, CDR2 SYDVKM. This CDR3 contains 14 residues. V was clipped by 6 bases and J by 5 bases; unmatched bases: 9. The CDR3 DNA is TGTGCCAGCAGCAAGAGACAGGGAGGGACTGAAGCTTTCTTT. This sequence encodes CASSKRQGGTEAFF.

The chain recombines TRBV7-2 with TRBJ2-5; no firm D call. The DNA end is a closer match to TRBJ2-7, so the J assignment may be wrong. The germline V gene has CDR1 SGHTA and CDR2 FQGNSA. The CDR3 is 14 amino acids. CDR3 sequence (DNA): TGTGCCAGCAGCCCCGGGTCCGTCTCCTACGAGCAGTACTTC. Translating it yields CASSPGSVSYEQYF.

V usage is TRBV7-6 and J usage is TRBJ2-2; 8 bases match TRBD1. The CDR3 totals 18 residues. The trim removed 0 bases at V and 3 bases at J, leaving 9 bases unmatched. CDR1 and CDR2 (germline): SGHVS, FNYEAQ. The CDR3 spells CASSLAGTGRWYTGELFF. The CDR3 coding sequence is TGTGCCAGCAGCTTAGCAGGGACAGGCCGGTGGTACACCGGGGAGCTGTTTTTT.

The gene calls are TRBV5-1 and TRBJ1-6, with D unresolved. V was cut by 2 bases and J by 5 bases, with 8 bases left in between. The germline CDR1 and CDR2 sequences are SGHRS and YFSETQ. The CDR3 has 14 amino acids. The CDR3 protein is CASSFGTNNSPLHF. The CDR3 DNA follows: TGCGCCAGCAGCTTTGGAACCAATAATTCACCCCTCCACTTT.

V gene TRBV6-6 combines with J gene TRBJ1-3, with 8 bases fitting TRBD1. J lost 2 bases, V lost 7 bases, and 4 bases had no gene match. The length of the CDR3 is 14 residues. Per the germline V gene, CDR1 is MNHNY and CDR2 is SVGAGI (reference sequence). CDR3 sequence: CASIPQGAGNTIYF. As DNA, the CDR3 is TGTGCCAGCATCCCACAGGGGGCTGGAAACACCATATATTTT.

This clonotype occurred many times. V and J are TRBV28 and TRBJ1-4, with TRBD1 matching over 8 bases. The CDR3 runs to 15 residues. The ends lost 5 bases at V and 5 bases at J; junction bases unmatched: 7. Looked up from germline, CDR1 is MDHEN and CDR2 is SYDVKM. CDR3 sequence: CASSPQGAWNEKLFF. Here the CDR3 DNA reads TGTGCCAGCAGTCCTCAGGGGGCTTGGAATGAAAAACTGTTTTTT.

The genes are TRBV28 and TRBJ2-1, with 10 nucleotides matching TRBD2. Germline V CDR1 and CDR2: MDHEN, SYDVKM. The CDR3 extends over 16 amino acids. Germline trimming cut 6 bases from V and 0 bases from J; bases unmatched to any gene: 5. The CDR3 is CASSTSGTSSYNEQFF. DNA of the CDR3: TGTGCCAGCAGCACTAGCGGGACGAGCTCCTACAATGAGCAGTTCTTC.

The chain uses TRBV3-1 and TRBJ2-5; D is tentatively TRBD1 or TRBD2 (5 bases each). The CDR3 is 14 residues long. Trimming stripped 5 bases from V and 4 bases from J, with 14 bases between. CDR1 and CDR2 (germline): LGHDT, YNNKEL (reference sequence). CDR3 amino acids: CASSAMVGGETQYF. Written as DNA, the CDR3 is TGTGCCAGCAGCGCGATGGTTGGGGGAGAGACCCAGTACTTC.

This clonotype has ten or more counts. The V and J genes are TRBV5-1 and TRBJ2-7; no reliable D call. There are 15 residues in the CDR3. Germline V gene sequence: CDR1 SGHRS, CDR2 YFSETQ. Trimming pared 1 base from V and 0 bases from J, leaving 11 bases between. CDR3 sequence reads: CASSLNGASSYEQYF. CDR3 nucleotide sequence: TGCGCCAGCAGCTTGAATGGTGCAAGCTCCTACGAGCAGTACTTC.

J is TRBJ2-1 and V is TRBV5-4, with unresolved D. Trimming took off 2 bases at V and 5 bases at J, with 5 bases between the two ends. Germline V gene sequence: CDR1 SGHNT, CDR2 YYREEE (reference sequence). The CDR3 is 12 residues long. DNA of the CDR3: TGTGCCAGCAGCTTTATTCACAATGAGCAGTTCTTC. Translated, it gives CASSFIHNEQFF. Full variable domain (rest looked up from reference TRBV5-4 and TRBJ2-1): ETGVTQSPTHLIKTRGQQVTLRCSSQSGHNTVSWYQQALGQGPQFIFQYYREEENGRGNFPPRFSGLQFPNYSSELNVNALELDDSALYLCASSFIHNEQFFGPGTRLTVL.

V is TRBV29-1 and J is TRBJ2-1, with 8 positions matching TRBD1. In germline, CDR1 is SQVTM, CDR2 ANQGSEA. CDR3 length: 16 residues. V trimming: 1 base; J trimming: 1 base; junction bases outside the gene matches: 6. The CDR3 region is CSVEVGTGGSYNEQFF. Written as DNA, the CDR3 is TGCAGCGTTGAAGTAGGGACAGGTGGATCCTACAATGAGCAGTTCTTC.